One sample yielded the 7 T cell receptor beta chains listed below, sequenced in a study of shared clonotypes between healthy human individuals. Libraries were prepared by immunoSEQ multiplex PCR; TCRdb keeps only in-frame clonotypes and omits some of them. The sample has more than 2 million clones; roughly 96% are singletons. The sequencing sample was made of naive CD4+ T cells sorted from blood. Stated subset: CD45RA+ positively selected. These receptors all come from a young man in good health.

The rearrangement joins TRBV6-5 to TRBJ1-2; D is perhaps TRBD1 (5 bases). V was cut by 4 bases and J by 8 bases, with 14 bases left in between. CDR3 length equals 13 residues. Germline V gene sequence: CDR1 MNHEY, CDR2 SVGAGI. The CDR3 bases are TGTGCCAGCAGTTTACAGTTCAGGGACGGCTACACCTTC. Its translation: CASSLQFRDGYTF.

The genes are TRBV6-1 and TRBJ1-6; TRBD1 aligns across 9 bases. V gave up 7 bases and J gave up 6 bases; unmatched junction bases: 7. The CDR3 spans 15 residues. Germline V gives CDR1 MNHNS, CDR2 SASEGT. The CDR3 sequence: CASITQGASNSPLHF. CDR3 sequence (DNA): TGTGCCAGCATTACACAGGGGGCGAGTAATTCACCCCTCCACTTT.

As to this clone: The sample contains more than one DNA sequence encoding this CDR3. The J gene is TRBJ2-7, the V gene TRBV2; a possible D gene is TRBD1 (6 bases). CDR3 length: 13 residues. Germline values: CDR1 SNHLY, CDR2 FYNNEI. Trimming removed 4 bases at V and 5 bases at J, with 12 bases between. The CDR3, as DNA: TGTGCCAGCAGTGGGCAGGGGCTCAACGAGCAGTACTTC. Its protein is CASSGQGLNEQYF.

The count of this clone is one. The rearrangement uses TRBV10-3 and TRBJ2-3, with 14 bases aligning to TRBD2. Per the germline V gene, CDR1 is ENHRY and CDR2 is SYGVKD. This CDR3 comprises 15 residues. After removal of 5 bases from V and 5 bases from J, the junction contained 3 bases not matched to a gene. The CDR3 DNA sequence: TGTGCCATCAGTCCCGGACTAGCGGGGGGAGATACGCAGTATTTT. Amino acids: CAISPGLAGGDTQYF.

The CDR3: CASSPSTGGGTQYF. The CDR3 nucleotides read TGTGCCAGCAGTCCATCAACAGGTGGCGGGACCCAGTACTTC. The V gene is TRBV27, the J gene TRBJ2-5; maybe TRBD1 (5 bases). Germline CDR1 is MNHEY and CDR2 is SMNVEV (reference sequence). The ends were cut back, 5 bases at V and 7 bases at J, with 17 bases in the middle. The CDR3 totals 14 residues.

Comments on this clone: In the same sample, other DNA sequences code for this CDR3. The chain combines TRBV7-2 with TRBJ2-7; D may be TRBD2 (6 bases). The CDR3 consists of 13 residues. V was clipped by 4 bases and J by 2 bases, with 9 bases between them. The germline CDR1 and CDR2 sequences are SGHTA and FQGNSA. Here the CDR3 reads CASSSGLAYEQYF. CDR3 DNA sequence: TGTGCCAGCAGCTCGGGACTCGCCTACGAGCAGTACTTC.

The chain is built from TRBV10-1 and TRBJ2-7; D remains ambiguous. The ends were cut back, 5 bases at V and 7 bases at J, with 12 bases in the middle. The CDR3 covers 12 residues. Germline V gene sequence: CDR1 WNHNN, CDR2 SYGVQD (reference sequence). The CDR3 DNA is TGCGCCAGCAGTACATGGCGAGGAGAGCAGTACTTC. Translated, it gives CASSTWRGEQYF.